Below are 11 T cell receptor beta chains sequenced from a single sample in a study of long-term antiretroviral therapy in people with HIV. Run at survey level, the immunoSEQ assay was version v3.0. Only in-frame clones appear in the TCRdb table, and some are missing; sequencing was by immunoSEQ multiplex PCR. The sample contains about 20,000 clones, roughly 88% of which appear only once. Specimen: unsorted PBMCs, collected 1.2 years after starting antiretroviral therapy. The receptors here all came from a woman in her forties with HIV.

V is TRBV21-1 and J is TRBJ2-7; the table gives TRBD2 as D, unverified against the DNA. TRBV21-1 is designated a pseudogene. The CDR3 runs to 15 residues. CDR3 amino acids: CASSNGARSSYEQYF. CDR3 DNA sequence: TGTGCCAGCAGCAACGGAGCACGAAGCTCCTACGAGCAGTACTTC.

V and J are TRBV5-6 and TRBJ1-3; a possible D gene is TRBD1 (5 bases). The CDR3 runs to 16 residues. Trimming took 1 base from V and 4 from J, leaving 15 bases between them. CDR1 and CDR2 (germline): SGHDT, YYEEEE. The CDR3: CASSLRGLGYGNTIYF. In nucleotides, the CDR3 is TGTGCCAGCAGCTTGAGGGGTTTGGGGTACGGAAACACCATATATTTT. Variable domain in full (rest from reference TRBV5-6 and TRBJ1-3): DAGVTQSPTHLIKTRGQQVTLRCSPKSGHDTVSWYQQALGQGPQFIFQYYEEEERQRGNFPDRFSGHQFPNYSSELNVNALLLGDSALYLCASSLRGLGYGNTIYFGEGSWLTVV.

The chain uses TRBV4-3 and TRBJ2-1, with 9 nucleotides matching TRBD2. There are 16 residues in the CDR3. V lost 3 bases and J lost 1; bases outside the gene matches: 4. In germline, CDR1 is LGHNA, CDR2 YSLEER. CDR3 DNA sequence: TGCGCCAGCAGCCAGTCTAGCGGGAATTCCTACAATGAGCAGTTCTTC. The encoded protein is CASSQSSGNSYNEQFF.

This chain links TRBV6-5 with TRBJ1-1, with no clear D. CDR1 and CDR2 (germline): MNHEY, SVGAGI. The CDR3 runs to 14 residues. Trimming took off 2 bases at V and 0 bases at J, with 7 bases between the two ends. The CDR3 bases are TGTGCCAGCAGTTACACGGGCGTGAACACTGAAGCTTTCTTT. Translating it yields CASSYTGVNTEAFF.

The chain carries TRBV28 and TRBJ1-2; 7 bases are a match to TRBD1. The CDR3 is 16 amino acids. Looked up from germline, CDR1 is MDHEN and CDR2 is SYDVKM. V shed 3 bases and J 1 base; nucleotides not matched to a gene: 8. This CDR3 reads CASSFGGGGNNYGYTF. CDR3 DNA: TGTGCCAGCAGTTTTGGTGGAGGGGGCAATAACTATGGCTACACCTTC.

CDR3 sequence reads: CASSPRVEETQYF. In DNA form, the CDR3 reads TGTGCCAGCTCACCACGGGTAGAAGAGACCCAGTACTTC. V usage is TRBV18 and J usage is TRBJ2-5; D gene uncertain. The germline V gene has CDR1 KGHSH and CDR2 LQKENI. Trimming cost V 1 base and J 3 bases, with 6 bases left between them. CDR3 length: 13 residues.

This clone occurred once. The rearrangement uses TRBV7-9 and TRBJ2-1; 11 positions agree with TRBD2. Per germline, CDR1 SEHNR and CDR2 FQNEAQ (reference sequence). V lost 6 bases and J lost 5; bases outside the gene matches: 9. The CDR3 length is 16 residues. The CDR3 protein is CASRDGLAGHNNEQFF. The CDR3 DNA reads TGTGCCAGCAGAGATGGACTAGCGGGCCATAACAATGAGCAGTTCTTC. Using reference TRBV7-9 and TRBJ2-1 for the parts outside the CDR3, the full variable domain is DTGVSQNPRHKITKRGQNVTFRCDPISEHNRLYWYRQTLGQGPEFLTYFQNEAQLEKSRLLSDRFSAERPKGSFSTLEIQRTEQGDSAMYLCASRDGLAGHNNEQFFGPGTRLTVL.

The chain recombines TRBV7-9 with TRBJ2-1, with a weak D call TRBD1 (6 bases). CDR1 SEHNR and CDR2 FQNEAQ come from the germline V gene (reference sequence). The CDR3 consists of 12 residues. V lost 7 bases and J lost 5, with 9 bases in between. CDR3 sequence (DNA): TGTGCCAGCACCCGACAGGACAATGAGCAGTTCTTC. Translated: CASTRQDNEQFF.

This rearrangement joins TRBV5-1 to TRBJ2-7, with 8 bases fitting TRBD2. From germline, CDR1 is SGHRS and CDR2 YFSETQ. Losses at the gene ends were 4 bases for V and 7 bases for J; bases not matched to a gene: 13. This CDR3 has 15 residues. The chain's CDR3 is CASSGLAGPSGEQYF. DNA of the CDR3: TGCGCCAGCAGCGGTTTAGCGGGGCCGTCGGGAGAGCAGTACTTC.

The rearrangement links TRBV30 to TRBJ1-2, with a tentative D call TRBD1 (6 bases). Trimming removed 7 bases at V and 3 bases at J, with 15 bases between. The CDR3 runs to 13 residues. Germline V gives CDR1 GTSNPN, CDR2 SVGIG (reference sequence). The CDR3 region has the DNA TGTGCCTCCAGGGAAGGGGGGGACTATGGCTACACCTTC. Translation gives CASREGGDYGYTF.

This sequence joins TRBV7-2 and TRBJ1-2; TRBD1 agrees at 7 bases. From germline, CDR1 is SGHTA and CDR2 FQGNSA. This CDR3 contains 13 residues. The trim removed 8 bases at V and 8 bases at J, leaving 11 bases unmatched. The CDR3 DNA reads as TGTGCCAGCGCCCCTGGACAGGTTTGGGGCTACACCTTC. Translated, it gives CASAPGQVWGYTF.